This passage covers 9 T cell receptor beta chains from one sample sequenced in a study of blood T cell repertoires in COVID-19. The table came from immunoSEQ multiplex PCR; TCRdb's copy has only in-frame clones and leaves some out. The repertoire holds approximately 180,000 clones, less than 85% seen once, with approximately 4.7% in the top ten. Sequencing was performed on PBMCs or T cells enriched from blood (not recorded which). The receptor source for this set is a woman aged 60-75 years with acute COVID-19.

This clone was observed once. The genes are TRBV29-1 and TRBJ2-3; D perhaps matches TRBD2 (6 bases). The CDR3 extends over 16 amino acids. V was trimmed by 3 bases and J by 1 base, leaving 17 bases between them. The V gene's germline CDR1 is SQVTM and CDR2 ANQGSEA. This chain's CDR3 is CSVDPSRGGGTDTQYF. CDR3 in DNA: TGCAGCGTTGACCCCTCCCGGGGAGGAGGCACAGATACGCAGTATTTT.

This clone has just one count. This chain connects TRBV28 to TRBJ2-7, with D possibly TRBD1 on 6 matching bases. Germline loops: CDR1 MDHEN, CDR2 SYDVKM. CDR3 size: 14 residues. CDR3 residues: CASSSGQLPYEQYV. The CDR3 DNA reads TGTGCCAGCAGTTCAGGACAGTTACCCTACGAACAGTACGTC.

The genes are TRBV5-1 and TRBJ2-1; D not resolved. Germline V lookup: CDR1 SGHRS, CDR2 YFSETQ. The ends were cut back, 0 bases at V and 6 bases at J, with 13 bases in the middle. CDR3 size: 15 residues. This CDR3 is CASSLANRYANEQFF. As DNA, the CDR3 is TGCGCCAGCAGCTTGGCCAACAGATATGCCAATGAGCAGTTCTTC.

There are a few counts of this clone. The chain has TRBV28 and TRBJ1-2; D unclear. Germline loops: CDR1 MDHEN, CDR2 SYDVKM. Trimming stripped 5 bases from V and 0 bases from J, with 10 bases between. This CDR3 has 14 residues. CDR3 amino acids: CASSPSHSNYGYTF. The CDR3 DNA is TGTGCCAGCAGTCCGTCCCACTCTAACTATGGCTACACCTTC.

This rearrangement joins TRBV5-4 to TRBJ1-1; tentative D call: TRBD1 (6 bases). The CDR3 extends over 15 amino acids. Germline lookup yields CDR1 SGHNT and CDR2 YYREEE (reference sequence). Trimming took 0 bases from V and 0 from J, leaving 9 bases between them. The CDR3 sequence: CASSLGGQLNTEAFF. CDR3 nucleotides: TGTGCCAGCAGCTTGGGCGGACAGTTGAACACTGAAGCTTTCTTT.

The chain combines TRBV24-1 with TRBJ2-2; tentatively, D is TRBD2 (6 bases). The germline gives CDR1 KGHDR, CDR2 SFDVKD. The CDR3 length is 15 residues. V was shortened by 6 bases and J by 3 bases, with 13 bases between the two germline ends. The CDR3 sequence: CATSPRREDTGELFF. The CDR3 DNA reads as TGTGCCACCAGTCCCAGGAGGGAGGACACCGGGGAGCTGTTTTTT.

The CDR3 reads CASSRQLTGNTIYF. Written as DNA, the CDR3 is TGTGCCAGCAGCCGACAGCTGACAGGAAACACCATATATTTT. V gene TRBV3-1 (or the pseudogene TRBV3-2) combines with J gene TRBJ1-3; the D gene is possibly TRBD1 (5 bases). Germline V lookup: CDR1 LGHDT, CDR2 YNNKEL (reference sequence). V dropped 4 bases and J dropped 4 bases, with 11 bases sitting between them. There are 14 residues in the CDR3.

This clone showed up just a few times. The genes are TRBV7-8 and TRBJ2-5; TRBD1 matches at 9 bases. Looked up from germline, CDR1 is SGHVS and CDR2 is FQNEAQ. V lost 4 bases and J lost 5; bases outside the gene matches: 8. The CDR3 sequence is 15 residues long. The CDR3 nucleotides read TGTGCCAGCAGCTACGACAGGGGGGTTACGGAGACCCAGTACTTC. Amino acids: CASSYDRGVTETQYF.

The rearrangement links TRBV7-2 to TRBJ2-6; tentative D call: TRBD1 (5 bases). The CDR3 is 17 residues long. Trimming left V 5 bases short and J 1 base short, with 15 bases between. Germline V CDR1 and CDR2: SGHTA, FQGNSA. This CDR3 is CASSRVRGMSGANVLTF. The DNA for the CDR3 is TGTGCCAGCAGCCGTGTTAGGGGAATGTCTGGGGCCAACGTCCTGACTTTC.